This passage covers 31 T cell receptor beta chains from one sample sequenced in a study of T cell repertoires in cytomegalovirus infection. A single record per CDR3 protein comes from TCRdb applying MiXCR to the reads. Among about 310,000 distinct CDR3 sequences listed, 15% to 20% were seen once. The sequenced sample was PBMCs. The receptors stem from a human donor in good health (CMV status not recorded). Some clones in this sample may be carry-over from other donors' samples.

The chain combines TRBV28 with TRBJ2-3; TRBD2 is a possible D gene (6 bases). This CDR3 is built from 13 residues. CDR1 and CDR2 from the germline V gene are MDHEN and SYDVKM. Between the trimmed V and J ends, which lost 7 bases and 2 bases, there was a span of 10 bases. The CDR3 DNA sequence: TGTGCCAGCATCCCGGGAGACACAGATACGCAGTATTTT. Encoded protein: CASIPGDTDTQYF.

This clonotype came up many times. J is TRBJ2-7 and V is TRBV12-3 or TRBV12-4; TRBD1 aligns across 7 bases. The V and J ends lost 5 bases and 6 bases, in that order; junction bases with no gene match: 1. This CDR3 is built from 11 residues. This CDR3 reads CASSQGVEQYF. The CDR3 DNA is TGTGCCAGCAGTCAGGGGGTCGAGCAGTACTTC.

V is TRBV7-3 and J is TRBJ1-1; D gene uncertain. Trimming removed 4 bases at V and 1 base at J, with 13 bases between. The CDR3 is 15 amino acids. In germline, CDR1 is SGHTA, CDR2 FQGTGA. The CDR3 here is CASSSSGERNTEAFF. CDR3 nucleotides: TGTGCCAGCAGCTCAAGCGGGGAAAGGAACACTGAAGCTTTCTTT. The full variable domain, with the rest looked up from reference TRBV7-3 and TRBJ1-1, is GAGVSQTPSNKVTEKGKYVELRCDPISGHTALYWYRQSLGQGPEFLIYFQGTGAADDSGLPNDRFFAVRPEGSVSTLKIQRTERGDSAVYLCASSSSGERNTEAFFGQGTRLTVV.

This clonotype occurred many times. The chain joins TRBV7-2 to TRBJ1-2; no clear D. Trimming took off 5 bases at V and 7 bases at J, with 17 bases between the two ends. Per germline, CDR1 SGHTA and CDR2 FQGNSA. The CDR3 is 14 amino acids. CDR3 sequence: CASSTRQAGSGYTF. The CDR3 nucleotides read TGTGCCAGCAGCACTAGACAAGCCGGGAGTGGCTACACCTTC.

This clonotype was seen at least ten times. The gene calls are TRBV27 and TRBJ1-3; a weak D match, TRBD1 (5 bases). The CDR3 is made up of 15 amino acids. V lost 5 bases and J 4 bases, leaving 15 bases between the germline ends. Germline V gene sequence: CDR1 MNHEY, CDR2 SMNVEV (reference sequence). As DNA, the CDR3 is TGTGCCAGCAGTACCGGGGCAACTGGGGGAAACACCATATATTTT. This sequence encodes CASSTGATGGNTIYF.

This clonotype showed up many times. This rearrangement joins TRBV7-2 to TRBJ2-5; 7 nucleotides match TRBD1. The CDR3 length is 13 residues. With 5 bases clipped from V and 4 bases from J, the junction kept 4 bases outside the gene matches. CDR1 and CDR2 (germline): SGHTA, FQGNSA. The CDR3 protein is CASSPRQGETQYF. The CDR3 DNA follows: TGTGCCAGCAGCCCTCGACAGGGAGAGACCCAGTACTTC.

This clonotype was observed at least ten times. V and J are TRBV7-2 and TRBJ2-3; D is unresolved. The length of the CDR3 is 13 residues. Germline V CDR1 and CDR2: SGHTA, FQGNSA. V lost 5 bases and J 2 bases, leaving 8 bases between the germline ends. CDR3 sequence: CASSPTNTDTQYF. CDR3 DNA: TGTGCCAGCAGCCCTACCAACACAGATACGCAGTATTTT. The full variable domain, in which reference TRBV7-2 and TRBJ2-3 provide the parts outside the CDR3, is GAGVSQSPSNKVTEKGKDVELRCDPISGHTALYWYRQSLGQGLEFLIYFQGNSAPDKSGLPSDRFSAERTGGSVSTLTIQRTQQEDSAVYLCASSPTNTDTQYFGPGTRLTVL.

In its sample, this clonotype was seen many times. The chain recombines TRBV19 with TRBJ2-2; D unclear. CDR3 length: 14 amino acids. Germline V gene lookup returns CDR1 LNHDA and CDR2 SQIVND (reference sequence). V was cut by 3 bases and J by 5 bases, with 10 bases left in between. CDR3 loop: CASSIGATTGELFF. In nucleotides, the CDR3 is TGTGCCAGTAGTATCGGCGCCACGACCGGGGAGCTGTTTTTT.

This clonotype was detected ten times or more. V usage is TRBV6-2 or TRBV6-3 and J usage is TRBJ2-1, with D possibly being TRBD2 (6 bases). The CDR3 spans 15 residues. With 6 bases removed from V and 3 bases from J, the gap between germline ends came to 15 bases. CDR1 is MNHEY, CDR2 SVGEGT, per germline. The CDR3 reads CASRNGGVVYNEQFF. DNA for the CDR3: TGTGCCAGCAGAAACGGCGGGGTAGTCTACAATGAGCAGTTCTTC.

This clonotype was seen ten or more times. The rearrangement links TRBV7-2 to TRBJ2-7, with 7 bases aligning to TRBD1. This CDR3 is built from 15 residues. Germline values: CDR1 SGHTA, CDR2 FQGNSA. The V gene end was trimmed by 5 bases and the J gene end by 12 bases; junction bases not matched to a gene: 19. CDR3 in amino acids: CASSQNGQGVGLWYF. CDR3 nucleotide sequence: TGTGCCAGCAGCCAAAATGGGCAGGGGGTCGGTCTGTGGTACTTC. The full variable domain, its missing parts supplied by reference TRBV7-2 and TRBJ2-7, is GAGVSQSPSNKVTEKGKDVELRCDPISGHTALYWYRQSLGQGLEFLIYFQGNSAPDKSGLPSDRFSAERTGGSVSTLTIQRTQQEDSAVYLCASSQNGQGVGLWYFGPGTRLTVT.

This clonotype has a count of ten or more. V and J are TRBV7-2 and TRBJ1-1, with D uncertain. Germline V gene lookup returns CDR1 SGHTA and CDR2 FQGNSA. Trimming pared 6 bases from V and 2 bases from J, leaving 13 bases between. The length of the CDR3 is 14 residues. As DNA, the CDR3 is TGTGCCAGCAGTTACCAGGTGGGCAACACTGAAGCTTTCTTT. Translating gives CASSYQVGNTEAFF.

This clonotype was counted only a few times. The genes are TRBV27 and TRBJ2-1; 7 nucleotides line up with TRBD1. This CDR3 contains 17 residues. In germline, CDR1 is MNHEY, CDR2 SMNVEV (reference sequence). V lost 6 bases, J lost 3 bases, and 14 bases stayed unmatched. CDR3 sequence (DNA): TGTGCCAGCAGCTTACGGACAGGCCAGACCCGCTACAATGAGCAGTTCTTC. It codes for CASSLRTGQTRYNEQFF.

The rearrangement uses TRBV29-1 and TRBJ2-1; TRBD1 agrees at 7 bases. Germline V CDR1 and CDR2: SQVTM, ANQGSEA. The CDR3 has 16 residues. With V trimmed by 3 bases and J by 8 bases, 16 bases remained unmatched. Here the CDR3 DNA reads TGCAGCGTTGACCCCGCCCGAGGGGGCAAGGAGGATGAGCAGTTCTTC. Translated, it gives CSVDPARGGKEDEQFF.

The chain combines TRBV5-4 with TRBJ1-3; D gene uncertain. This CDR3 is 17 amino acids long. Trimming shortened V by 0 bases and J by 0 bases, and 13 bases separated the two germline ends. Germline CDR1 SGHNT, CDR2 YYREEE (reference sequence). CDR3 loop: CASSLGPGESSGNTIYF. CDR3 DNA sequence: TGTGCCAGCAGCTTGGGGCCAGGCGAGAGCTCTGGAAACACCATATATTTT. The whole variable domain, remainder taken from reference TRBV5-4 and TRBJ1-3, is ETGVTQSPTHLIKTRGQQVTLRCSSQSGHNTVSWYQQALGQGPQFIFQYYREEENGRGNFPPRFSGLQFPNYSSELNVNALELDDSALYLCASSLGPGESSGNTIYFGEGSWLTVV.

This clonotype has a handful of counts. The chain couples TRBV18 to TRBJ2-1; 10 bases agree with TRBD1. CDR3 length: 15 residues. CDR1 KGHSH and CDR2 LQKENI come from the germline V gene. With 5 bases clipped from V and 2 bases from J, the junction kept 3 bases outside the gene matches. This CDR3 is CASSEGTGAYNEQFF. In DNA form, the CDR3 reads TGTGCCAGCTCAGAGGGGACAGGGGCCTACAATGAGCAGTTCTTC.

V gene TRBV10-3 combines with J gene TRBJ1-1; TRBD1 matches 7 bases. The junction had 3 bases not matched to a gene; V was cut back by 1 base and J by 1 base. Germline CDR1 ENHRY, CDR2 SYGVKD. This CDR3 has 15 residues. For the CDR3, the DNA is TGTGCCATCAGTGAGTTGAACAGGGGGAACACTGAAGCTTTCTTT. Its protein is CAISELNRGNTEAFF.

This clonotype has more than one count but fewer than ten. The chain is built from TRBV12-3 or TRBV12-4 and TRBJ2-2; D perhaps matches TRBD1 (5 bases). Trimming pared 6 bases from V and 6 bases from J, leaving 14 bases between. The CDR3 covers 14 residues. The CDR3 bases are TGTGCCAGCAGCGGATCAGGGTTTTCCGGGGAGCTGTTTTTT. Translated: CASSGSGFSGELFF.

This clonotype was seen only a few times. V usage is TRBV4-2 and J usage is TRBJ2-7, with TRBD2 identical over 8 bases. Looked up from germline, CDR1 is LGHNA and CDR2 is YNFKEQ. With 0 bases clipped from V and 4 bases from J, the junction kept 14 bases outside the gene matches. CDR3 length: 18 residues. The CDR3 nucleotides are TGTGCCAGCAGCCAAGATCGGGGGGGGAGGGACGCAGCTTACGAGCAGTACTTC. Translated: CASSQDRGGRDAAYEQYF.

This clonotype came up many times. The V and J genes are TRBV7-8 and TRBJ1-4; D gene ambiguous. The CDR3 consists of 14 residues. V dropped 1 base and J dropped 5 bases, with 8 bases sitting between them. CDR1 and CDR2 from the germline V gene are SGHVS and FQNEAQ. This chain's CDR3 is CASSLGPGNEKLFF. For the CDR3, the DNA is TGTGCCAGCAGCTTAGGGCCGGGGAATGAAAAACTGTTTTTT.

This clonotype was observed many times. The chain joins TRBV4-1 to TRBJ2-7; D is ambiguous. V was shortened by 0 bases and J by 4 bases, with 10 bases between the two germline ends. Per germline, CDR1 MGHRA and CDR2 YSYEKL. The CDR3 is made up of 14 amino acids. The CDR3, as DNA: TGCGCCAGCAGCCAAGAGGGGAAGAGTTACGAGCAGTACTTC. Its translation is CASSQEGKSYEQYF.

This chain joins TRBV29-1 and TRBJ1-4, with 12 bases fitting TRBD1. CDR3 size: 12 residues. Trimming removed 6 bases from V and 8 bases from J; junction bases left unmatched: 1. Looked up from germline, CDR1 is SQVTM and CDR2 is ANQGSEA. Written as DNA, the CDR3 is TGCAGCGTGGGGACAGGGGGCGAAAAACTGTTTTTT. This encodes CSVGTGGEKLFF.

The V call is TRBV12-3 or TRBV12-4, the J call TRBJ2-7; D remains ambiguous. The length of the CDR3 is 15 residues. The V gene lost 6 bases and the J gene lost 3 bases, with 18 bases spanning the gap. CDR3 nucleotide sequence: TGTGCCAGCAGCCCATCTGATCCGGGCAACTACGAGCAGTACTTC. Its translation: CASSPSDPGNYEQYF.

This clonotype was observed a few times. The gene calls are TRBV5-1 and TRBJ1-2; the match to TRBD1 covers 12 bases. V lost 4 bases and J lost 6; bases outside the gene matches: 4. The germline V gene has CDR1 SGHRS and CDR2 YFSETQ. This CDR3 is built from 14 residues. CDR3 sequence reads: CASSVGTGGDGYTF. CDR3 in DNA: TGCGCCAGCAGCGTAGGGACAGGGGGCGATGGCTACACCTTC. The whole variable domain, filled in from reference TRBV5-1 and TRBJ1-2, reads KAGVTQTPRYLIKTRGQQVTLSCSPISGHRSVSWYQQTPGQGLQFLFEYFSETQRNKGNFPGRFSGRQFSNSRSEMNVSTLELGDSALYLCASSVGTGGDGYTFGSGTRLTVV.

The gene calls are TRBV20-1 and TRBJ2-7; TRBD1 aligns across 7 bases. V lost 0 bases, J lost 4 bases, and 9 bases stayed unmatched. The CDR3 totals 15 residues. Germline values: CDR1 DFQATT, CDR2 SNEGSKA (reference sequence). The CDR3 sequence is CSARDLRQGGYEQYF. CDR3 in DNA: TGCAGTGCTAGAGATCTAAGACAGGGTGGGTACGAGCAGTACTTC.

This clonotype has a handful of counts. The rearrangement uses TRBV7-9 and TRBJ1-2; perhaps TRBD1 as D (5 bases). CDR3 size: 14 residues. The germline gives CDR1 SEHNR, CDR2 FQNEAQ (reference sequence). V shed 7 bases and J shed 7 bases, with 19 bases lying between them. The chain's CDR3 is CASKNAGRQGGYTF. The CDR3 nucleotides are TGTGCCAGCAAGAACGCGGGGAGGCAGGGTGGCTACACCTTC.

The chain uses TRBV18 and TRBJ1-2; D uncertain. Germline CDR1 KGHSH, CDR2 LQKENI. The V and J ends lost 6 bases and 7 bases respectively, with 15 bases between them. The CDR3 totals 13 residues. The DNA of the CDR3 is TGTGCCAGCTCTCAAGAGAGGGAAGGTGGCTACACCTTC. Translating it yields CASSQEREGGYTF. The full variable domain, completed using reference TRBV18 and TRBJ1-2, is NAGVMQNPRHLVRRRGQEARLRCSPMKGHSHVYWYRQLPEEGLKFMVYLQKENIIDESGMPKERFSAEFPKEGPSILRIQQVVRGDSAAYFCASSQEREGGYTFGSGTRLTVV.

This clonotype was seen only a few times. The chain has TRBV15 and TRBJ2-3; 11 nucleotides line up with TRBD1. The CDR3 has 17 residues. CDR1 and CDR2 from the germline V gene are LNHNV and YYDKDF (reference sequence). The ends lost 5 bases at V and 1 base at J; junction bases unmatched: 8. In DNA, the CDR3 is TGTGCCACCAGCTGGACAGGGGGCTTCGTTGGCACAGATACGCAGTATTTT. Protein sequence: CATSWTGGFVGTDTQYF.

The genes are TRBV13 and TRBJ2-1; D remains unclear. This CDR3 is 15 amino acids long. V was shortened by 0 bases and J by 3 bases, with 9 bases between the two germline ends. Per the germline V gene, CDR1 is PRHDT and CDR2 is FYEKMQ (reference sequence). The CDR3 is CASSLGQVSYNEQFF. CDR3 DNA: TGTGCCAGCAGCTTAGGGCAGGTCAGCTACAATGAGCAGTTCTTC.

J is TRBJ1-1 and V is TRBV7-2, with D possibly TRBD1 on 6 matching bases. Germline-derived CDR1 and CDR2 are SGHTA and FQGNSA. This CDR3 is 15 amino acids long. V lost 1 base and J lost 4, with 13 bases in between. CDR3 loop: CASSLERGAGTEAFF. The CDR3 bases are TGTGCCAGCAGCTTAGAAAGGGGGGCAGGCACTGAAGCTTTCTTT.

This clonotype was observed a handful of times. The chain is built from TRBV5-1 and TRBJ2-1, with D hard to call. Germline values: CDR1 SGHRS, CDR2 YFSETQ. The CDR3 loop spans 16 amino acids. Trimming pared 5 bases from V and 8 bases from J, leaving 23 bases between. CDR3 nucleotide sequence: TGCGCCAGCAGTACCCGCGGATACTCTTTTTTGGATGAGCAGTTCTTC. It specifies CASSTRGYSFLDEQFF.

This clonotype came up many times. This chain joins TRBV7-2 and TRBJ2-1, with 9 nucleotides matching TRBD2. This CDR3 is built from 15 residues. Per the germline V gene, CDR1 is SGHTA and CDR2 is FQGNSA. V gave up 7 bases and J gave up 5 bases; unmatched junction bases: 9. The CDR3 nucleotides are TGTGCCAGCACCGGGGGCGGGGGGGGGAACAATGAGCAGTTCTTC. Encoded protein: CASTGGGGGNNEQFF. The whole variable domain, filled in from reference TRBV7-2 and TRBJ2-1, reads GAGVSQSPSNKVTEKGKDVELRCDPISGHTALYWYRQSLGQGLEFLIYFQGNSAPDKSGLPSDRFSAERTGGSVSTLTIQRTQQEDSAVYLCASTGGGGGNNEQFFGPGTRLTVL.